A selection of T cell receptor beta chains follows, all from one sample in a study of a mutant IDH1 vaccine in newly diagnosed glioma. Using immunoSEQ multiplex PCR, the repertoire was profiled, and TCRdb retains in-frame clones only, with some absent. The sample yields over 50,000 clones, about 87% seen once. These receptors lack a known antigen. The sample in question was PBMCs, obtained from a glioma patient whose treatment included an IDH1 peptide vaccine. These TCRs come from a woman in her thirties or forties with glioma. Each CDR3 is given with its conserved first and last residue. The D gene is left open where the match is weak. Some rows mark clone size as missing; the rest say once, few, many or name a class of expanded clone.

j_call d_call clone_size v_call cdr3_length cdr3_nt cdr3_aa
TRBJ2-1 TRBD2 NA TRBV2 13 TGTGCCAGCAGTGGCGGGAGGGCCCATGAGCAGTTCTTC CASSGGRAHEQFF
TRBJ1-4 NA NA TRBV5-5 12 TGTGCCAGCAGCTTTTGGACTGAAAAACTGTTTTTT CASSFWTEKLFF
TRBJ1-1 TRBD1 NA TRBV2 15 TGTGCCAGCAGTGAAGCGGGACAGGGTCGCACTGAAGCTTTCTTT CASSEAGQGRTEAFF
TRBJ1-1 NA NA TRBV5-6 14 TGTGCCAGCAGCGTCGACTGGGGTGGCACTGAAGCTTTCTTT CASSVDWGGTEAFF
TRBJ2-5 NA NA TRBV2 15 TGTGCCAGCAGTGAAATTGGGGGCGGCCAAGAGACCCAGTACTTC CASSEIGGGQETQYF
TRBJ1-1 TRBD1 NA TRBV6-1 14 TGTGCCAGCAGCCCGGGACAGCCAGCGGGTGAAGCTTTCTTT CASSPGQPAGEAFF
TRBJ2-2 TRBD2 NA TRBV10-1 15 TGCGCCAGCAGTGGACTAGCGGGAGGCACCGGGGAGCTGTTTTTT CASSGLAGGTGELFF
TRBJ1-2 NA NA TRBV5-4 13 TGTGCCAGCAGACTCGGGGGGGCGCTTGGCTACACCTTC CASRLGGALGYTF
TRBJ1-2 NA NA TRBV28 12 TGTGCCAGCGGGGGGGTAAGCTATGGCTACACCTTC CASGGVSYGYTF
TRBJ2-7 NA NA TRBV20-1 10 TGCAGTGCTCCTTCCTACGAGCAGTACTTC CSAPSYEQYF
TRBJ1-4 NA NA TRBV5-6 15 TGTGCCAGCAGCTTCCGGGTTTCGACTAATGAAAAACTGTTTTTT CASSFRVSTNEKLFF
TRBJ2-3 TRBD2 NA TRBV6-1 15 TGTGCCAGCAGGGTGACTAGCGGACGCACAGATACGCAGTATTTT CASRVTSGRTDTQYF
TRBJ1-2 NA NA TRBV7-2 13 TGTGCCAGCAGCCAACGGACGAGAGGTGGCTACACCTTC CASSQRTRGGYTF
TRBJ1-1 TRBD1 once TRBV7-9 14 TGTGCCAGCAGCGTGACAGGGGGGAACACTGAAGCTTTCTTT CASSVTGGNTEAFF
TRBJ2-3 TRBD2 NA TRBV10-1 14 TGCGCCAGCAGTAGCGGGGGGAACACAGATACGCAGTATTTT CASSSGGNTDTQYF
TRBJ1-3 NA NA TRBV18 13 TGTGCCAGCTCAACAGGACCTGGAAACACCATATATTTT CASSTGPGNTIYF
TRBJ1-2 NA NA TRBV6-5 13 TGTGCCAGCAGTCAGCAGGGGCAAGGAGGCTACACCTTC CASSQQGQGGYTF
TRBJ2-1 NA once TRBV6-5 14 TGTGCCAGCAGTTCAGGGTTCCCCTACAATGAGCAGTTCTTC CASSSGFPYNEQFF
TRBJ2-4 TRBD1 NA TRBV29-1 14 TGCAGCGCCATACAGGGGTTCGGCAAAAACATTCAGTACTTC CSAIQGFGKNIQYF
TRBJ2-6 NA once TRBV9 17 TGTGCCAGCAGCCCCCGCGTTGCCTACTCTGGGGCCAACGTCCTGACTTTC CASSPRVAYSGANVLTF
TRBJ1-4 NA NA TRBV5-8 16 TGTGCCAGCAGCTTGACCTGGGTCGGCGTTGGTGAAAAACTGTTTTTT CASSLTWVGVGEKLFF
TRBJ2-7 NA NA TRBV27 14 TGTGCCAGCAGTACGCTCGGGGGAGTTGGCGAGCAGTACTTC CASSTLGGVGEQYF
TRBJ1-1 NA NA TRBV5-4 13 TGTGCCAGCAGCTTCCCTGGGACTGATGAAGCTTTCTTT CASSFPGTDEAFF
TRBJ2-7 NA few TRBV29-1 12 TGCAGCGTTCGAACTAGCCGCTACGAGCAGTACTTC CSVRTSRYEQYF
TRBJ1-6 NA few TRBV7-6 10 TGTGCCAGCAGCCTTTCACCCCTCCACTTT CASSLSPLHF